This is a list of T cell receptor beta chains from one sample in a study of blood T cell repertoires in COVID-19. This table comes from immunoSEQ multiplex PCR, and its TCRdb copy is limited to in-frame clones, with some not included. Of 150,000 or so clones in the sample, about 80% were seen once. Material: PBMCs or T cells enriched from blood (not recorded which). These receptors were obtained from a man aged 50-60 years who had recovered from COVID-19. Each CDR3 is given with its conserved first and last residue. A D gene is named only where the DNA matches it firmly. Not every row has a clone size; where given, it reads once, few, many or a size class.

TRBV5-4	few	.	TRBJ1-2	TGTGCCAGCAGCTATAACAGGGCCATCTATGGCTACACCTTC	CASSYNRAIYGYTF
TRBV19	.	.	TRBJ1-2	TGTGCCAGTAGTATGCAGGGAAACTATGGCTACACCTTC	CASSMQGNYGYTF
TRBV7-2	.	TRBD1	TRBJ2-5	TGTGCCAGCAGCTTTGGGACAGGGTCCAGGGAGACCCAGTACTTC	CASSFGTGSRETQYF
TRBV28	.	TRBD2	TRBJ2-5	TGTGCCAGCAGTGGGGGACTAGCGGGGGGACAAGAGACCCAGTACTTC	CASSGGLAGGQETQYF
TRBV5-1	.	.	TRBJ2-7	TGCGCCAGCAGCTCCTCCACTAGGGGACTCGAGGGCGAGCAGTACTTC	CASSSSTRGLEGEQYF
TRBV7-2	.	TRBD1	TRBJ1-2	TGTGCCAGCAGCCTGGGGACAGGGACGTACACCTTC	CASSLGTGTYTF
TRBV5-1	.	TRBD1	TRBJ2-3	TGCGCCAGCAGCCCAGGACAGGCCCAGCTGGATACGCAGTATTTT	CASSPGQAQLDTQYF
TRBV7-2	.	.	TRBJ1-4	TGTGCCAGCAGCATATCCCCCACGGGGAGGACGGGTGAAAAACTGTTTTTT	CASSISPTGRTGEKLFF
TRBV19	.	TRBD1	TRBJ1-5	TGTGCCAGTAGGGCGGGACAGAATTATCAGCCCCAGCATTTT	CASRAGQNYQPQHF
TRBV18	once	.	TRBJ1-3	TGTGCCAGCTCACGGCAGGCAGGCGACTCTGGAAACACCATATATTTT	CASSRQAGDSGNTIYF
TRBV6-5	.	TRBD1	TRBJ2-3	TGTGCCAGCAGTTCACGACAGGGGGACACAGATACGCAGTATTTT	CASSSRQGDTDTQYF
TRBV28	.	TRBD1	TRBJ2-7	TGTGCCAGCGGACCGACAGGGCGAGGGTTCAACGAGCAGTACTTC	CASGPTGRGFNEQYF
TRBV9	.	.	TRBJ2-2	TGTGCCAGCAGCGCAGGTAACACCGGGGAGCTGTTTTTT	CASSAGNTGELFF